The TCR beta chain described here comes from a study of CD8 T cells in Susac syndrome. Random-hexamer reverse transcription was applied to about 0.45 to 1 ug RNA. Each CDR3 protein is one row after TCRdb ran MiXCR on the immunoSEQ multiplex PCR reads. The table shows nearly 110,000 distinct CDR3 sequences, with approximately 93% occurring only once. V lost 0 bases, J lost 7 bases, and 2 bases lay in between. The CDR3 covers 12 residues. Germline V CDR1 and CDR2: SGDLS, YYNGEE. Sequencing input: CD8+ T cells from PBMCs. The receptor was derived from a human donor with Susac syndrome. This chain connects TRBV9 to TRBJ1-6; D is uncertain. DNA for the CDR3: TGTGCCAGCAGCGTAGGGAATTCACCCCTCCACTTT. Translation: CASSVGNSPLHF.